A selection of T cell receptor beta chains follows, all from one sample in a study of shared clonotypes between healthy human individuals. Some clones are missing from TCRdb's copy, which holds only in-frame ones; the method was immunoSEQ multiplex PCR. The sample contains approximately 980,000 clones, approximately 80% of which appear only once. What was sequenced was memory CD4+ T cells sorted from blood. All receptors come from a man younger than 35 in good health. The CDR3 runs from the conserved cysteine through the conserved F or W. The D gene is left open where the match is weak. A row's size may be missing; if present it is once, few, many or a size class.

v_call	d_call	clone_size	j_call	cdr3_aa	cdr3_nt
TRBV9	-	-	TRBJ1-3	CASSPRTAGNTIYF	TGTGCCAGCAGCCCGAGGACGGCTGGAAACACCATATATTTT
TRBV19	-	-	TRBJ2-7	CASSMGNSYEQYF	TGTGCCAGTAGTATGGGCAACTCCTACGAGCAGTACTTC
TRBV6-1	-	-	TRBJ1-4	CASSSPGRLGEKLFF	TGTGCCAGCAGTTCACCGGGGCGATTAGGTGAAAAACTGTTTTTT
TRBV5-1	-	-	TRBJ1-1	CASKQENTEAFF	TGCGCCAGCAAACAAGAGAACACTGAAGCTTTCTTT
TRBV7-9	-	-	TRBJ1-2	CASSNLNGYTF	TGTGCCAGCAGCAACCTGAATGGCTACACCTTC
TRBV2	-	-	TRBJ2-7	CASSYSSYEQYF	TGTGCCAGCAGTTATAGCTCCTACGAGCAGTACTTC
TRBV7-6	-	-	TRBJ1-4	CASSLHQATNEKLFF	TGTGCCAGCAGCTTACACCAAGCAACTAATGAAAAACTGTTTTTT
TRBV19	-	-	TRBJ2-6	CASTGPSGANVLTF	TGTGCCAGTACAGGACCTTCTGGGGCCAACGTCCTGACTTTC
TRBV7-9	-	-	TRBJ2-3	CASSLDRRGTDTQYF	TGTGCCAGCAGCCTCGATAGGCGGGGTACAGATACGCAGTATTTT
TRBV5-4	-	-	TRBJ2-5	CASSSPGLLQETQYF	TGTGCCAGCAGCTCGCCGGGACTCCTCCAAGAGACCCAGTACTTC
TRBV18	TRBD1	-	TRBJ1-6	CASSPTGTGVNSPLHF	TGTGCCAGCTCACCAACCGGGACAGGCGTTAATTCACCCCTCCACTTT
TRBV5-1	TRBD1	-	TRBJ2-7	CASSQRDRALEQYF	TGCGCCAGCAGCCAGCGGGACAGGGCCCTCGAGCAGTACTTC
TRBV4-3	TRBD1	-	TRBJ2-6	CASSQAQGAVGANVLTF	TGCGCCAGCAGCCAAGCTCAGGGGGCGGTTGGGGCCAACGTCCTGACTTTC
TRBV6-5	TRBD2	-	TRBJ2-1	CASSPAALGTSSFF	TGTGCCAGCAGTCCGGCAGCACTGGGGACTAGCTCGTTCTTC
TRBV18	TRBD2	-	TRBJ2-3	CASSLGAGEKDTQYF	TGTGCCAGCTCCCTTGGGGCGGGAGAGAAGGATACGCAGTATTTT
TRBV25-1	-	few	TRBJ1-2	CASSERDIFYGYTF	TGTGCCAGCAGTGAAAGGGACATCTTTTATGGCTACACCTTC
TRBV27	-	-	TRBJ2-3	CASSSTGLRPRTDTQYF	TGTGCCAGCAGTTCGACGGGCCTACGACCCCGCACAGATACGCAGTATTTT
TRBV7-8	TRBD2	few	TRBJ2-7	CASSSPGAGGSYEQYF	TGTGCCAGCAGCTCCCCAGGGGCGGGGGGCTCCTACGAGCAGTACTTC
TRBV27	-	-	TRBJ1-2	CASSLGGVPYGYTF	TGTGCCAGCAGTTTAGGGGGGGTTCCCTATGGCTACACCTTC
TRBV20-1	-	many	TRBJ2-1	CSGLAYNEQFF	TGCAGTGGCCTAGCCTACAATGAGCAGTTCTTC
TRBV6-1	-	-	TRBJ1-1	CASSVGLNLMNTEAFF	TGTGCCAGCAGTGTGGGACTAAATCTAATGAACACTGAAGCTTTCTTT
TRBV18	TRBD1	-	TRBJ2-6	CASSPYSPGTGQSGANVLTF	TGTGCCAGCTCACCTTACAGCCCAGGGACAGGGCAATCTGGGGCCAACGTCCTGACTTTC